The present T cell receptor (beta chain) was sequenced within a study of identical twins. This CDR3 has 18 residues. Germline values: CDR1 SGHRS, CDR2 YFSETQ. V dropped 0 bases and J dropped 3; count of bases not matched to a gene: 12. TCRdb ran MiXCR on the 5' RACE reads and lists one entry per CDR3 protein. The sample has roughly 1.6 million distinct CDR3 sequences; roughly 35% are singletons. The chain joins TRBV5-1 to TRBJ2-3; 8 nucleotides agree with TRBD2. This TCR derives from a newborn girl in good health. The specimen sequenced was cord blood. CDR3 residues: CASSLAPLGSGVTDTQYF. For the CDR3, the DNA is TGCGCCAGCAGCTTGGCACCCCTCGGTAGCGGGGTTACAGATACGCAGTATTTT.